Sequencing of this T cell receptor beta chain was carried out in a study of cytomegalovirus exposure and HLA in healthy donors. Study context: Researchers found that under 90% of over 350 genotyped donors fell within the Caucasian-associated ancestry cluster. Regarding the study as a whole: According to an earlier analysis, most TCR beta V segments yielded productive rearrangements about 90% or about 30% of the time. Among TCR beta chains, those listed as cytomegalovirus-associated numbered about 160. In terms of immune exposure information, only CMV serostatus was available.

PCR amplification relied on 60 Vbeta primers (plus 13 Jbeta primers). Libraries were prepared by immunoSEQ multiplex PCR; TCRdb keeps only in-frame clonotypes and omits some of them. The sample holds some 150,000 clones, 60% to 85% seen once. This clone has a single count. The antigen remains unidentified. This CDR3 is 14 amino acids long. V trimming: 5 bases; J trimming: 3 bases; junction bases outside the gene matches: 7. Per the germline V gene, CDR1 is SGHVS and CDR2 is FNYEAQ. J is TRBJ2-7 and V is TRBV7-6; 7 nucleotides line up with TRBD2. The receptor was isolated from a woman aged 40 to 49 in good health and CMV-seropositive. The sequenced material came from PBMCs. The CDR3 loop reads CASSPSGADYEQYF. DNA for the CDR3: TGTGCCAGCAGCCCAAGCGGGGCCGACTACGAGCAGTACTTC. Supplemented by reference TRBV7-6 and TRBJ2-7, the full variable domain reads GAGVSQSPRYKVTKRGQDVALRCDPISGHVSLYWYRQALGQGPEFLTYFNYEAQQDKSGLPNDRFSAERPEGSISTLTIQRTEQRDSAMYRCASSPSGADYEQYFGPGTRLTVT.